This note documents a single TCR beta chain sequence. This sample is drawn from a study of shared T cell receptors in the human thymus. V dropped 4 bases and J dropped 0 bases, with 7 bases sitting between them. This CDR3 is built from 14 residues. Germline V gives CDR1 LNHDA, CDR2 SQIVND (reference sequence). Clones were read by immunoSEQ multiplex PCR, and TCRdb kept only the in-frame ones, dropping some. The sample records 600,000 to 900,000 clones, 80% to 90% being singletons. The sample also formed part of further work on human thymus T cells. That report notes: Thymic resections from corrective heart surgery supplied the tissue. Among thymic and blood repertoires, usage of V and J genes appeared biased. Related research examined unrelated individuals and reported that their thymic repertoires overlapped highly.

The rearrangement uses TRBV19 and TRBJ2-1, with D perhaps TRBD2 (6 bases). This TCR was sampled from a girl under three years old with a congenital heart defect. Sequenced sample: thymocytes. Here the CDR3 reads CASSSGVSYNEQFF. CDR3 DNA: TGTGCCAGTAGTAGCGGGGTCTCCTACAATGAGCAGTTCTTC.